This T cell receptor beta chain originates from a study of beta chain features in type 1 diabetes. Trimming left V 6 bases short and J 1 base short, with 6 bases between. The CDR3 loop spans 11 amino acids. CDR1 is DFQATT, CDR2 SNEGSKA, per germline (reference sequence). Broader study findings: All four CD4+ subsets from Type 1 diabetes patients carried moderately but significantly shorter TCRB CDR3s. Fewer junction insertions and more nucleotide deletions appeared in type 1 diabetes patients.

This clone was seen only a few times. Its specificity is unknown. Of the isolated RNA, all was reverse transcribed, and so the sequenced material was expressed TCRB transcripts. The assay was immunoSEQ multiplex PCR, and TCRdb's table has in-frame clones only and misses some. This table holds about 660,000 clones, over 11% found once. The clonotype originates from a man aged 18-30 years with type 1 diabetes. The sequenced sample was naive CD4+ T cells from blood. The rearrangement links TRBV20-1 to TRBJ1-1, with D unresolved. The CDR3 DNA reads TGCAGTGCACCCCCGAACACTGAAGCTTTCTTT. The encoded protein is CSAPPNTEAFF.